This TCR beta chain is drawn from a study of T cell repertoires in cytomegalovirus infection. Study in general: Recently described HLA-C-restricted plus well-studied HLA-B-restricted CMV epitopes were used. Matching HLA type, along with CMV infection, was indicated by public TCR beta signatures.

On this clonotype: Its cognate antigen is unknown.

TCRdb redid the calling of the reads with MiXCR, one entry per CDR3 protein. Of about a million distinct CDR3 sequences in the sample, roughly 31% were seen once. Germline V gene data show CDR1 as LNHDA and CDR2 as SQIVND (reference sequence). V shed 10 bases and J 6 bases; nucleotides not matched to a gene: 5. The length of the CDR3 is 13 residues. Study-wide points: HLA-C-restricted, CMV-specific TCR beta clonotypes were dominant ex vivo. Cumulative public TCR beta family frequency identified carriers of CMV plus the relevant HLA.

The chain joins TRBV19 to TRBJ2-1, with 11 bases fitting TRBD1. The source of this sequence is a human donor in good health (CMV status not recorded). Some clones in this sample may be carry-over from other donors' samples. Specimen: cultured CD8+ T cells from PBMCs, collected from culture after CMV antigen stimulation. This CDR3 reads CATRDRGFNEQFF. The CDR3 region has the DNA TGTGCCACCCGGGACAGGGGGTTCAATGAGCAGTTCTTC.